This TCR beta chain was found in a study of T-cell reconstitution after alpha-beta-depleted transplantation in children. Study results and limitations: Roughly two months post-transplant, alpha-beta T cells reportedly originated from several hundred graft clones that had expanded.

This clonotype was seen only a few times. Its antigen remains unidentified. CDR1 is SGHNT and CDR2 is YENEEA in the germline V gene. Trimming took off 2 bases at V and 0 bases at J, with 11 bases between the two ends. This CDR3 comprises 16 residues. Unique molecular identifiers were used to barcode this TCRbeta library. TCRdb called the PCR reads again in MiXCR, with one record for every CDR3 protein. Counted here are a few hundred thousand distinct CDR3 sequences, 9.5% to 13% occurring once; the ten biggest clones make up 20% to 25%. The sequencing here drew on peripheral blood, taken 180 days after TCRalphabeta/CD19-depleted stem cell transplant. The V gene is TRBV11-3, the J gene TRBJ2-1; TRBD2 might be the D (5 bases). The sequence was obtained from a male patient under 10 years old who had a stem cell transplant for chronic granulomatous disease, so the T cells may come from the graft donor. The CDR3 DNA reads as TGTGCCAGCAGCTTAAGTCCGGGGTACTCCTACAATGAGCAGTTCTTC. Its protein is CASSLSPGYSYNEQFF.